A selection of T cell receptor beta chains follows, all from one sample in a study of blood T cell repertoires in COVID-19. Generated by immunoSEQ multiplex PCR, the TCRdb table keeps only in-frame clones and is missing some. The repertoire holds more than 95,000 clones, with over 65% as singletons. The sequenced sample consisted of peripheral blood. These receptors all come from a man in his sixties with acute or convalescent COVID-19. Both conserved end residues are part of each CDR3. The D gene is left open where the match is weak. The size of a clone is reported for some rows only, either as once, few or many, or as a class for expanded clones.

v_call: TRBV25-1
j_call: TRBJ1-2
clone_size: few
d_call: TRBD1
cdr3_aa: CASRPGQGVSYTF
cdr3_nt: TGTGCCAGCAGACCGGGACAGGGAGTTTCCTACACCTTC

v_call: TRBV24-1
j_call: TRBJ2-5
clone_size: NA
d_call: TRBD2
cdr3_aa: CATSSGTSGQETQYF
cdr3_nt: TGTGCCACCAGCTCCGGGACTAGCGGCCAAGAGACCCAGTACTTC

v_call: TRBV6-2/TRBV6-3
j_call: TRBJ2-2
clone_size: NA
d_call: TRBD1
cdr3_aa: CASSRQGVGELFF
cdr3_nt: TGTGCCAGCAGTCGACAGGGGGTCGGGGAGCTGTTTTTT

v_call: TRBV4-1
j_call: TRBJ2-3
clone_size: NA
d_call: NA
cdr3_aa: CASSQDRGTFGTDTQYF
cdr3_nt: TGCGCCAGCAGCCAAGATAGGGGGACATTCGGCACAGATACGCAGTATTTT

v_call: TRBV19
j_call: TRBJ1-1
clone_size: NA
d_call: TRBD1
cdr3_aa: CASTQTGQGMSEAFF
cdr3_nt: TGTGCCAGTACCCAAACGGGACAGGGAATGAGTGAAGCTTTCTTT

v_call: TRBV19
j_call: TRBJ1-1
clone_size: NA
d_call: NA
cdr3_aa: CASSIDLGGTEAFF
cdr3_nt: TGTGCCAGTAGTATAGATTTGGGAGGCACTGAAGCTTTCTTT

v_call: TRBV12-5
j_call: TRBJ1-3
clone_size: NA
d_call: TRBD1
cdr3_aa: CASGSPTGVGNTIYF
cdr3_nt: TGTGCTAGTGGGTCCCCAACAGGGGTCGGAAACACCATATATTTT

v_call: TRBV7-9
j_call: TRBJ1-2
clone_size: NA
d_call: NA
cdr3_aa: CASSLSPGEADSNYGYTF
cdr3_nt: TGTGCCAGCAGCTTATCCCCTGGAGAAGCCGACTCGAACTATGGCTACACCTTC

v_call: TRBV6-5
j_call: TRBJ1-2
clone_size: NA
d_call: NA
cdr3_aa: CASSYSSGFGYTF
cdr3_nt: TGTGCCAGCAGTTACTCTTCGGGGTTTGGCTACACCTTC

v_call: TRBV3-1/TRBV3-2
j_call: TRBJ1-1
clone_size: NA
d_call: TRBD1
cdr3_aa: CASSQGTVEAFF
cdr3_nt: TGTGCCAGCAGCCAGGGGACAGTTGAAGCTTTCTTT

v_call: TRBV5-8
j_call: TRBJ1-6
clone_size: NA
d_call: NA
cdr3_aa: CASSSAEGVGNSPLHF
cdr3_nt: TGTGCCAGCAGCTCTGCAGAGGGGGTTGGCAATTCACCCCTCCACTTT

v_call: TRBV18
j_call: TRBJ1-1
clone_size: NA
d_call: NA
cdr3_aa: CASSPEVLNTEAFF
cdr3_nt: TGTGCCAGCTCACCTGAGGTATTAAACACTGAAGCTTTCTTT

v_call: TRBV28
j_call: TRBJ2-7
clone_size: NA
d_call: TRBD2
cdr3_aa: CASRTSGSSYEQYF
cdr3_nt: TGTGCCAGCAGAACTAGCGGGAGCTCCTACGAGCAGTACTTC

v_call: TRBV5-1
j_call: TRBJ2-3
clone_size: NA
d_call: TRBD2
cdr3_aa: CASSLAGGRGGDTQYF
cdr3_nt: TGCGCCAGCAGCTTGGCCGGCGGGCGGGGGGGAGATACGCAGTATTTT

v_call: TRBV7-6
j_call: TRBJ2-1
clone_size: NA
d_call: TRBD1
cdr3_aa: CASSLEMGQGARNEQFF
cdr3_nt: TGTGCCAGCAGCTTAGAAATGGGACAGGGGGCGCGCAATGAGCAGTTCTTC

v_call: TRBV5-1
j_call: TRBJ2-7
clone_size: NA
d_call: TRBD1
cdr3_aa: CASSQSTGSGEQYF
cdr3_nt: TGCGCCAGCAGCCAATCGACAGGGTCGGGCGAGCAGTACTTC

v_call: TRBV5-4
j_call: TRBJ2-1
clone_size: NA
d_call: TRBD2
cdr3_aa: CASSLLLAGGYNEQFF
cdr3_nt: TGTGCCAGCAGCTTGTTACTAGCGGGAGGCTACAATGAGCAGTTCTTC

v_call: TRBV5-1
j_call: TRBJ1-6
clone_size: NA
d_call: NA
cdr3_aa: CASSLEGGRDSPLHF
cdr3_nt: TGCGCCAGCAGCTTGGAAGGAGGACGCGATTCACCCCTCCACTTT

v_call: TRBV4-3
j_call: TRBJ2-3
clone_size: NA
d_call: NA
cdr3_aa: CASSSGFTDTQYF
cdr3_nt: TGCGCCAGCAGTAGCGGATTCACAGATACGCAGTATTTT

v_call: TRBV11-2
j_call: TRBJ1-1
clone_size: few
d_call: NA
cdr3_aa: CASSLGAMNTEAFF
cdr3_nt: TGTGCCAGCAGCCTCGGAGCAATGAACACTGAAGCTTTCTTT

v_call: TRBV5-1
j_call: TRBJ2-2
clone_size: few
d_call: NA
cdr3_aa: CASIARNTGELFF
cdr3_nt: TGCGCCAGCATAGCCCGGAACACCGGGGAGCTGTTTTTT

v_call: TRBV6-5
j_call: TRBJ2-3
clone_size: NA
d_call: TRBD1
cdr3_aa: CASSSLAGQGKGTQYF
cdr3_nt: TGTGCCAGCAGTTCCCTGGCGGGACAGGGAAAAGGCACGCAGTATTTT

v_call: TRBV5-5
j_call: TRBJ1-4
clone_size: NA
d_call: NA
cdr3_aa: CASSLGWTSTNEKLFF
cdr3_nt: TGTGCCAGCAGCTTGGGTTGGACATCAACTAATGAAAAACTGTTTTTT

v_call: TRBV5-4
j_call: TRBJ1-6
clone_size: NA
d_call: TRBD1
cdr3_aa: CASSPGQARSSPLHF
cdr3_nt: TGTGCCAGCAGCCCGGGACAGGCCCGTAGCTCACCCCTCCACTTT

v_call: TRBV7-2
j_call: TRBJ2-1
clone_size: NA
d_call: NA
cdr3_aa: CASSLIENEQFF
cdr3_nt: TGTGCCAGCAGCTTAATAGAAAATGAGCAGTTCTTC

v_call: TRBV2
j_call: TRBJ1-2
clone_size: NA
d_call: NA
cdr3_aa: CASMKTPADYGYTF
cdr3_nt: TGTGCCAGCATGAAGACCCCGGCGGACTATGGCTACACCTTC

v_call: TRBV7-8
j_call: TRBJ1-1
clone_size: NA
d_call: NA
cdr3_aa: CASSLETVSEAFF
cdr3_nt: TGTGCCAGCAGCTTAGAGACAGTTTCTGAAGCTTTCTTT

v_call: TRBV18
j_call: TRBJ2-2
clone_size: NA
d_call: NA
cdr3_aa: CASSPANTGELFF
cdr3_nt: TGTGCCAGCTCACCTGCTAATACCGGGGAGCTGTTTTTT

v_call: TRBV19
j_call: TRBJ1-5
clone_size: NA
d_call: TRBD1
cdr3_aa: CASSKGTGGDSIKAQHF
cdr3_nt: TGTGCCAGTAGTAAAGGGACAGGGGGAGATTCTATCAAGGCCCAGCATTTT

v_call: TRBV7-8
j_call: TRBJ1-4
clone_size: NA
d_call: NA
cdr3_aa: CASSARPGARLGEKLFF
cdr3_nt: TGTGCCAGCAGCGCGCGTCCAGGGGCGCGCTTAGGTGAAAAACTGTTTTTT

v_call: TRBV5-1
j_call: TRBJ2-1
clone_size: NA
d_call: NA
cdr3_aa: CASSLIPGLDNEQFF
cdr3_nt: TGCGCCAGCAGCTTAATTCCTGGACTGGACAATGAGCAGTTCTTC

v_call: TRBV14
j_call: TRBJ2-1
clone_size: NA
d_call: TRBD2
cdr3_aa: CASSRRRTSGINEQFF
cdr3_nt: TGTGCCAGCAGCCGCCGGAGGACTAGCGGGATCAATGAGCAGTTCTTC

v_call: TRBV5-4
j_call: TRBJ2-5
clone_size: NA
d_call: NA
cdr3_aa: CASSLGAGAVQETQYF
cdr3_nt: TGTGCCAGCAGCTTGGGTGCAGGGGCGGTCCAAGAGACCCAGTACTTC

v_call: TRBV27
j_call: TRBJ2-5
clone_size: NA
d_call: NA
cdr3_aa: CASSLGREATQYF
cdr3_nt: TGTGCCAGCAGTTTGGGCAGGGAGGCGACCCAGTACTTC

v_call: TRBV28
j_call: TRBJ2-5
clone_size: once
d_call: TRBD2
cdr3_aa: CASSFVRLAGELETQYF
cdr3_nt: TGTGCCAGCAGTTTTGTCCGGCTAGCGGGAGAGTTAGAGACCCAGTACTTC

v_call: TRBV5-1
j_call: TRBJ2-2
clone_size: NA
d_call: TRBD2
cdr3_aa: CASSWTSGDLTGELFF
cdr3_nt: TGCGCCAGCAGCTGGACTAGCGGGGACCTTACCGGGGAGCTGTTTTTT

v_call: TRBV27
j_call: TRBJ2-7
clone_size: NA
d_call: TRBD1
cdr3_aa: CASSLSEGQDVYEQYF
cdr3_nt: TGTGCCAGCAGTTTATCCGAAGGACAGGATGTTTACGAGCAGTACTTC

v_call: TRBV2
j_call: TRBJ1-5
clone_size: NA
d_call: NA
cdr3_aa: CASSDSYQPQHF
cdr3_nt: TGTGCCAGCAGTGACTCGTATCAGCCCCAGCATTTT

v_call: TRBV11-3
j_call: TRBJ2-3
clone_size: once
d_call: TRBD1
cdr3_aa: CASSSGTGTDTQYF
cdr3_nt: TGTGCCAGCAGCTCCGGGACAGGCACAGATACGCAGTATTTT

v_call: TRBV19
j_call: TRBJ1-1
clone_size: many
d_call: NA
cdr3_aa: CASSIGTVPKAFF
cdr3_nt: TGTGCCAGTAGTATAGGGACTGTACCGAAAGCTTTCTTT

v_call: TRBV9
j_call: TRBJ2-3
clone_size: NA
d_call: TRBD2
cdr3_aa: CASSVGGGGRADTQYF
cdr3_nt: TGTGCCAGCAGCGTTGGAGGGGGCGGGAGGGCAGATACGCAGTATTTT

v_call: TRBV28
j_call: TRBJ1-6
clone_size: NA
d_call: TRBD1
cdr3_aa: CATSTGGSPLHF
cdr3_nt: TGTGCCACCAGCACAGGGGGTTCACCCCTCCACTTT

v_call: TRBV7-8
j_call: TRBJ1-1
clone_size: NA
d_call: NA
cdr3_aa: CASSANQGGREAFF
cdr3_nt: TGTGCCAGCAGCGCCAATCAGGGAGGTCGTGAAGCTTTCTTT